This T cell receptor (beta chain) was identified in a study of T cell responses to AZD1222 COVID-19 vaccine. The study, taken as a whole, reports: Spike-specific TCR depth and breadth grew after two AZD1222 doses. White British people made up most donors, females outnumbered males, and clonal diversity was possibly underestimated. Repertoires in all cases were sampled only once the peak T cell response had passed. Recipients of AZD1222 seropositive at baseline numbered only six or seven.

Of note for this clone: Its antigen remains unknown.

Libraries were prepared by immunoSEQ multiplex PCR; TCRdb keeps only in-frame clonotypes and omits some of them. The sample holds approximately 100,000 clones; roughly 89% are singletons and the top ten take approximately 16%. This CDR3 is built from 16 residues. Per germline, CDR1 KGHSH and CDR2 LQKENI. The V segment lost 0 bases and the J segment 3 bases; nucleotides outside the gene matches: 5. The material was peripheral blood, obtained on day 0 of AZD1222 vaccination. This sequence originates from an adult in good health. V and J are TRBV18 and TRBJ2-7; 10 nucleotides agree with TRBD2. The DNA for the CDR3 is TGTGCCAGCTCACCACCGACCAGCGGGAGGGGCTACGAGCAGTACTTC. The encoded protein is CASSPPTSGRGYEQYF.